One sample yielded the 10 T cell receptor beta chains listed below, sequenced in a study of response to subunit inactivated influenza vaccine. Using its own MiXCR run on the RT-PCR reads, TCRdb lists one record per CDR3 protein. The sample lists about 310,000 distinct CDR3 sequences, just over 20% seen once, with roughly a tenth in the top ten. This sample comprised PBMCs from blood, obtained about 20 months after vaccination. The receptors were gathered from a man aged 45-69 years who received an inactivated influenza vaccine.

There are a few counts of this clonotype. The rearrangement joins TRBV4-2 to TRBJ2-7, with D maybe TRBD2 (6 bases). There are 14 residues in the CDR3. V lost 0 bases and J 6 bases, leaving 12 bases between the germline ends. The V gene's germline CDR1 is LGHNA and CDR2 YNFKEQ. The CDR3 loop is CASSQEGGALEQYF. CDR3 DNA: TGTGCCAGCAGCCAAGAAGGAGGGGCTCTCGAGCAGTACTTC.

This clonotype was observed a few times. The chain carries TRBV9 and TRBJ1-4; D gene ambiguous. This CDR3 has 14 residues. V dropped 3 bases and J dropped 10 bases, with 16 bases sitting between them. Germline V gene lookup returns CDR1 SGDLS and CDR2 YYNGEE. DNA of the CDR3: TGTGCCAGCAGCGAGGGAGCTAATGATGGAAAACTGTTTTTT. The encoded protein is CASSEGANDGKLFF.

V gene TRBV4-2 combines with J gene TRBJ2-2; TRBD2 is a possible D gene (6 bases). V lost 1 base, J lost 4 bases, and 13 bases lay in between. The CDR3 is made up of 16 amino acids. Per the germline V gene, CDR1 is LGHNA and CDR2 is YNFKEQ. CDR3 nucleotides: TGTGCCAGCAGCCAAGTAGGAGGGAGTAGCACCGGGGAGCTGTTTTTT. This codes for CASSQVGGSSTGELFF.

This clonotype has just a few counts. The rearrangement uses TRBV18 and TRBJ2-7; D remains ambiguous. The CDR3 extends over 11 amino acids. V was cut by 8 bases and J by 6 bases, with 11 bases left in between. Germline V gives CDR1 KGHSH, CDR2 LQKENI. In nucleotides, the CDR3 is TGTGCCAGCCGCGGAGAGGTCGAGCAGTACTTC. Amino acid sequence: CASRGEVEQYF.

This clonotype has just a few counts. The chain couples TRBV5-1 to TRBJ2-5; either TRBD1 or TRBD2 may supply D (5 bases each). The germline gives CDR1 SGHRS, CDR2 YFSETQ. With 3 bases removed from V and 5 bases from J, the gap between germline ends came to 17 bases. This CDR3 is built from 15 residues. DNA of the CDR3: TGCGCCAGCAGCTCATCGACGGGGACGAGGGAGACCCAGTACTTC. It codes for CASSSSTGTRETQYF. Complete variable domain (other parts from reference TRBV5-1 and TRBJ2-5): KAGVTQTPRYLIKTRGQQVTLSCSPISGHRSVSWYQQTPGQGLQFLFEYFSETQRNKGNFPGRFSGRQFSNSRSEMNVSTLELGDSALYLCASSSSTGTRETQYFGPGTRLLVL.

The CDR3 sequence is CASSVQGQNTGELFF. For the CDR3, the DNA is TGTGCCAGTAGTGTACAGGGACAGAACACCGGGGAGCTGTTTTTT. The rearrangement uses TRBV19 and TRBJ2-2; tentative D call: TRBD1 (6 bases). Trimming shortened V by 5 bases and J by 1 base, and 11 bases separated the two germline ends. CDR1 and CDR2 (germline): LNHDA, SQIVND (reference sequence). CDR3 length: 15 residues.

The gene calls are TRBV7-2 and TRBJ1-6; D ambiguous. The length of the CDR3 is 20 residues. The V end lost 0 bases, the J end lost 8 bases, and 26 bases lay between the germline ends. Per the germline V gene, CDR1 is SGHTA and CDR2 is FQGNSA. This CDR3 is CASSLALLSGSWAGYSPLHF. CDR3 DNA: TGTGCCAGCAGCTTAGCGCTTCTAAGTGGATCCTGGGCGGGATATTCACCCCTCCACTTT.

This clonotype was seen ten or more times. The chain combines TRBV20-1 with TRBJ2-5; D unresolved. Germline V lookup: CDR1 DFQATT, CDR2 SNEGSKA (reference sequence). CDR3 size: 16 residues. V was trimmed by 0 bases and J by 0 bases, leaving 14 bases between them. The CDR3: CSARDLLGTNQETQYF. DNA of the CDR3: TGCAGTGCTAGAGATCTGCTAGGAACAAACCAAGAGACCCAGTACTTC.

This clonotype turned up a few times. The chain recombines TRBV28 with TRBJ2-6, with D possibly matching TRBD2 (6 bases). V dropped 3 bases and J dropped 0 bases, with 12 bases sitting between them. This CDR3 comprises 17 residues. The germline CDR1 and CDR2 sequences are MDHEN and SYDVKM. The CDR3 DNA reads as TGTGCCAGCAGTTTTGCGGGGTTCGGCTCTGGGGCCAACGTCCTGACTTTC. Translating gives CASSFAGFGSGANVLTF. Looking up the rest from reference TRBV28 and TRBJ2-6 gives the full variable domain: DVKVTQSSRYLVKRTGEKVFLECVQDMDHENMFWYRQDPGLGLRLIYFSYDVKMKEKGDIPEGYSVSREKKERFSLILESASTNQTSMYLCASSFAGFGSGANVLTFGAGSRLTVL.

This clonotype was recorded a few times. The chain joins TRBV7-2 to TRBJ1-1; D perhaps matches TRBD1 (6 bases). The length of the CDR3 is 15 residues. Germline V gives CDR1 SGHTA, CDR2 FQGNSA. Trimming left V 2 bases short and J 7 bases short, with 17 bases between. CDR3 sequence reads: CASSLLGQGKGEAFF. In nucleotides, the CDR3 is TGTGCCAGCAGCTTACTTGGGCAGGGGAAGGGTGAAGCTTTCTTT. Supplemented by reference TRBV7-2 and TRBJ1-1, the full variable domain reads GAGVSQSPSNKVTEKGKDVELRCDPISGHTALYWYRQSLGQGLEFLIYFQGNSAPDKSGLPSDRFSAERTGGSVSTLTIQRTQQEDSAVYLCASSLLGQGKGEAFFGQGTRLTVV.